Listed below are T cell receptor beta chains from one sample, sequenced in a study of radiation and T cells in renal cell carcinoma. Using immunoSEQ multiplex PCR, the repertoire was profiled, and TCRdb retains in-frame clones only, with some absent. The table has 80,000 or so clones, nearly 90% seen once. The source material was blood, sampled from a patient whose treatment included radiotherapy and nephrectomy. The source of these receptors is a woman in her seventies with renal cell carcinoma. The CDR3 runs from the conserved cysteine through the conserved F or W. Each record gives: clone size, D gene, J gene, V gene, CDR3 protein, CDR3 DNA. The D gene is left open where the match is weak. Clone size is not always given. Where it is, it says once, few, many or a class for expanded clones.

size: NA
D: NA
J: TRBJ1-5
V: TRBV28
CDR3: CASSPEHQPQHF
DNA: TGTGCCAGCAGCCCCGAGCATCAGCCCCAGCATTTT

size: NA
D: TRBD2
J: TRBJ2-7
V: TRBV28
CDR3: CASSSFQSRLAGTSSYEQYF
DNA: TGTGCCAGCAGTTCCTTCCAATCCCGACTAGCGGGGACTAGCTCCTACGAGCAGTACTTC

size: NA
D: TRBD2
J: TRBJ2-3
V: TRBV10-2
CDR3: CASSGLAGAGTQYF
DNA: TGCGCCAGCAGTGGACTAGCGGGGGCAGGTACGCAGTATTTT

size: NA
D: TRBD2
J: TRBJ2-3
V: TRBV7-3
CDR3: CASSLKTSGFTDTQYF
DNA: TGTGCCAGCAGCTTAAAGACTAGCGGGTTCACAGATACGCAGTATTTT

size: NA
D: TRBD2
J: TRBJ2-7
V: TRBV6-5
CDR3: CASRGSGGASLEQYF
DNA: TGTGCCAGCAGGGGTAGCGGGGGGGCCTCCCTCGAGCAGTACTTC

size: NA
D: NA
J: TRBJ1-2
V: TRBV30
CDR3: CAWSKRVYGYTF
DNA: TGTGCCTGGAGTAAGAGAGTCTATGGCTACACCTTC

size: NA
D: NA
J: TRBJ1-2
V: TRBV6-1
CDR3: CASSPGTWTAGYTF
DNA: TGTGCCAGCTCGCCTGGGACCTGGACGGCTGGCTACACCTTC

size: NA
D: NA
J: TRBJ1-4
V: TRBV5-1
CDR3: CASSSVLNEKLFF
DNA: TGCGCCAGCAGCTCAGTCCTAAATGAAAAACTGTTTTTT

size: NA
D: NA
J: TRBJ2-1
V: TRBV7-9
CDR3: CASRSRQDLSYNEQFF
DNA: TGTGCCAGCAGGTCTCGACAGGATCTCTCCTACAATGAGCAGTTCTTC

size: NA
D: TRBD2
J: TRBJ2-4
V: TRBV19
CDR3: CASSIGTSGGQNIQYF
DNA: TGTGCCAGTAGTATAGGGACTAGCGGGGGGCAAAACATTCAGTACTTC

size: NA
D: TRBD1
J: TRBJ1-1
V: TRBV5-1
CDR3: CASSLSTGTNTEAFF
DNA: TGCGCCAGCAGCCTTTCGACAGGGACAAACACTGAAGCTTTCTTT

size: NA
D: NA
J: TRBJ2-7
V: TRBV19
CDR3: CASSDRDGYEQYF
DNA: TGTGCCAGTAGTGACCGGGACGGCTACGAGCAGTACTTC

size: once
D: TRBD1
J: TRBJ2-7
V: TRBV11-2
CDR3: CASSLYRGANEQYF
DNA: TGTGCCAGCAGCTTGTACAGGGGAGCAAACGAGCAGTACTTC

size: many
D: NA
J: TRBJ2-2
V: TRBV4-3
CDR3: CASSQSYGEGTGELFF
DNA: TGCGCCAGCAGCCAATCGTATGGGGAAGGAACCGGGGAGCTGTTTTTT

size: NA
D: NA
J: TRBJ2-2
V: TRBV5-1
CDR3: CASSSTGSRTGELFF
DNA: TGCGCCAGCAGCTCCACAGGGTCGAGGACCGGGGAGCTGTTTTTT

size: NA
D: NA
J: TRBJ2-7
V: TRBV6-1
CDR3: CASSEARTVRVGEQYF
DNA: TGTGCCAGCAGTGAAGCTAGGACGGTAAGGGTAGGGGAGCAGTACTTC

size: NA
D: NA
J: TRBJ1-6
V: TRBV5-1
CDR3: CASRSSGTENSPLHF
DNA: TGCGCCAGCAGATCGTCCGGGACGGAAAATTCACCCCTCCACTTT

size: NA
D: TRBD1
J: TRBJ1-5
V: TRBV10-2
CDR3: CASSEPGTGHNQPQHF
DNA: TGCGCCAGCAGTGAGCCGGGGACAGGGCACAATCAGCCCCAGCATTTT

size: NA
D: TRBD1
J: TRBJ1-2
V: TRBV7-3
CDR3: CASMKTGGAMVGGYTF
DNA: TGTGCCAGCATGAAGACAGGGGGCGCGATGGTAGGAGGCTACACCTTC

size: NA
D: TRBD1
J: TRBJ1-1
V: TRBV27
CDR3: CASSFLGQGIGTEAFF
DNA: TGTGCCAGCAGTTTCCTAGGACAGGGCATCGGCACTGAAGCTTTCTTT

size: NA
D: TRBD1
J: TRBJ2-5
V: TRBV28
CDR3: CASSSPTGMGQETQYF
DNA: TGTGCCAGCAGTTCCCCGACAGGGATGGGGCAAGAGACCCAGTACTTC

size: NA
D: NA
J: TRBJ2-2
V: TRBV9
CDR3: CASSVGQWNTGELFF
DNA: TGTGCCAGCAGCGTTGGACAGTGGAACACCGGGGAGCTGTTTTTT

size: NA
D: NA
J: TRBJ2-2
V: TRBV11-2
CDR3: CASTMRRGPNTGELFF
DNA: TGTGCCAGCACCATGAGGAGGGGGCCAAACACCGGGGAGCTGTTTTTT

size: NA
D: TRBD2
J: TRBJ2-5
V: TRBV7-2
CDR3: CASSRSTSGGLGTQYF
DNA: TGTGCCAGCAGCCGCAGTACTAGCGGGGGTTTGGGGACCCAGTACTTC

size: NA
D: NA
J: TRBJ1-4
V: TRBV30
CDR3: CAWKQGRNEKLFF
DNA: TGTGCCTGGAAACAGGGCCGTAATGAAAAACTGTTTTTT

size: NA
D: NA
J: TRBJ1-2
V: TRBV6-5
CDR3: CASSYKPSDSYTF
DNA: TGTGCCAGCAGTTACAAGCCTTCCGATAGCTACACCTTC

size: NA
D: TRBD1
J: TRBJ2-3
V: TRBV10-3
CDR3: CAIRRTGVSTDTQYF
DNA: TGTGCCATCAGACGGACAGGAGTTAGCACAGATACGCAGTATTTT

size: NA
D: NA
J: TRBJ1-1
V: TRBV28
CDR3: CASIKLMNTEAFF
DNA: TGTGCCAGCATAAAGTTGATGAACACTGAAGCTTTCTTT

size: NA
D: NA
J: TRBJ2-1
V: TRBV2
CDR3: CASSGASQGYNEQFF
DNA: TGTGCCAGCAGTGGCGCTTCACAGGGCTACAATGAGCAGTTCTTC

size: NA
D: NA
J: TRBJ2-5
V: TRBV6-5
CDR3: CASSSNILETQYF
DNA: TGTGCCAGCAGTTCCAACATCTTAGAGACCCAGTACTTC

size: NA
D: NA
J: TRBJ1-1
V: TRBV30
CDR3: CAWSEGWTEAFF
DNA: TGTGCCTGGAGTGAAGGGTGGACTGAAGCTTTCTTT

size: NA
D: NA
J: TRBJ2-3
V: TRBV11-3
CDR3: CASSLGQGTDTQYF
DNA: TGTGCCAGCAGCTTAGGGCAGGGCACAGATACGCAGTATTTT

size: NA
D: NA
J: TRBJ1-3
V: TRBV7-2
CDR3: CASSREISGNTIYF
DNA: TGTGCCAGCAGTCGGGAAATCTCTGGAAACACCATATATTTT

size: NA
D: NA
J: TRBJ1-5
V: TRBV4-3
CDR3: CASSQDGPPNSNQPQHF
DNA: TGCGCCAGCAGCCAAGACGGTCCCCCAAATAGCAATCAGCCCCAGCATTTT

size: NA
D: NA
J: TRBJ2-3
V: TRBV13
CDR3: CASSSWTAGDTQYF
DNA: TGTGCCAGCAGCTCATGGACAGCAGGGGATACGCAGTATTTT

size: NA
D: TRBD1
J: TRBJ1-5
V: TRBV7-2
CDR3: CASSRDRGEFQPQHF
DNA: TGTGCCAGCAGCCGAGACAGGGGAGAGTTCCAGCCCCAGCATTTT

size: NA
D: TRBD1
J: TRBJ2-5
V: TRBV11-1
CDR3: CASSLRQGKETQYF
DNA: TGTGCCAGCAGCCTCCGACAGGGAAAAGAGACCCAGTACTTC

size: NA
D: TRBD2
J: TRBJ2-3
V: TRBV9
CDR3: CASSVDLGGAGGLDTQYF
DNA: TGTGCCAGCAGCGTCGACCTGGGGGGAGCGGGGGGATTGGATACGCAGTATTTT

size: once
D: NA
J: TRBJ2-2
V: TRBV10-3
CDR3: CAISPAGGTGELFF
DNA: TGTGCCATCTCCCCCGCTGGAGGAACCGGGGAGCTGTTTTTT

size: once
D: NA
J: TRBJ2-5
V: TRBV7-8
CDR3: CASSRTGREETQYF
DNA: TGTGCCAGCAGCCGGACAGGGCGGGAGGAGACCCAGTACTTC

size: NA
D: TRBD1
J: TRBJ2-2
V: TRBV9
CDR3: CASSRTGTGFTGELFF
DNA: TGTGCCAGCAGCAGGACCGGGACAGGGTTCACCGGGGAGCTGTTTTTT

size: NA
D: NA
J: TRBJ2-4
V: TRBV19
CDR3: CASSIRVSLEAKNIQYF
DNA: TGTGCCAGTAGTATCCGGGTGTCTCTTGAAGCCAAAAACATTCAGTACTTC

size: NA
D: TRBD2
J: TRBJ2-1
V: TRBV5-4
CDR3: CAGGGSYNEQFF
DNA: TGTGCCGGGGGGGGGTCCTACAATGAGCAGTTCTTC

size: NA
D: NA
J: TRBJ1-5
V: TRBV6-5
CDR3: CASSYNMDQPQHF
DNA: TGTGCCAGCAGTTACAATATGGATCAGCCCCAGCATTTT